The source of this T cell receptor (beta chain) is a study of CD8+ T cells in alopecia areata. Trimming pared 0 bases from V and 1 base from J, leaving 9 bases between. In germline, CDR1 is KGHSH, CDR2 LQKENI. The CDR3 loop spans 15 amino acids. Study results and caveats: Links between baseline CD8+ expansion and response need larger treated cohorts. On tofacitinib, scalp and blood still held many of the expanded lesional clones.

TCR sequencing used cDNA made by reverse transcription of extracted RNA. Produced via immunoSEQ multiplex PCR; TCRdb's table is partial and in-frame only. The data contain fewer than 250,000 clones, 64% of them singletons. This clone was seen a few times. Its specificity is not known. Treatment given: oral pan-JAK inhibitor, 5-10 mg twice daily. Samples from alopecia areata patients were lesional scalp punch biopsies and peripheral blood. Here the sequenced sample was CD4+ T cells sorted from blood, taken at week 4, from a patient treated with tofacitinib. This sequence originates from a human donor with alopecia areata. V is TRBV18 and J is TRBJ1-1; no firm D call. The CDR3 protein is CASSPPLSQNTEAFF. The CDR3 DNA sequence: TGTGCCAGCTCACCACCCCTATCCCAGAACACTGAAGCTTTCTTT.